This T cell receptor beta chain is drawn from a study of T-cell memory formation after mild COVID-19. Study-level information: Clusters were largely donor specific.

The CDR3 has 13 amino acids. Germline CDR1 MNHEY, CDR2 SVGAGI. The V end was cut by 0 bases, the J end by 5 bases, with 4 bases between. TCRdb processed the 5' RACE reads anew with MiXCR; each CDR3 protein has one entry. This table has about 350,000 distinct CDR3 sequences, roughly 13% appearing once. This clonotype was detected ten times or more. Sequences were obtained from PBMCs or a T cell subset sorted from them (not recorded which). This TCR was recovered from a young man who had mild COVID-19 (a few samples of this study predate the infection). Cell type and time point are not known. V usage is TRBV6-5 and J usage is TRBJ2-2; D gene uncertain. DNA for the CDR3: TGTGCCAGCAGTTACTCACGGACCGGGGAGCTGTTTTTT. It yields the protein CASSYSRTGELFF.